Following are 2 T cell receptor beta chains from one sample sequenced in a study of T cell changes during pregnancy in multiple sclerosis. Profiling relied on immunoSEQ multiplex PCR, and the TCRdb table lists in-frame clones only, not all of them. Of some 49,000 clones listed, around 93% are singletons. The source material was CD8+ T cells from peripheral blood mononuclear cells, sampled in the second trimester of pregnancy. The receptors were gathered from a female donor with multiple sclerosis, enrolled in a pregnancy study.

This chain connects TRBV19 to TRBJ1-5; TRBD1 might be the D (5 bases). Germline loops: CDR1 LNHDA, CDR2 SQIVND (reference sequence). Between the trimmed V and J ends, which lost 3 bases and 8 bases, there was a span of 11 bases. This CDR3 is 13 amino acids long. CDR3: CASSIPPGKPQHF. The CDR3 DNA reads TGTGCCAGTAGTATCCCCCCAGGGAAGCCCCAGCATTTT.

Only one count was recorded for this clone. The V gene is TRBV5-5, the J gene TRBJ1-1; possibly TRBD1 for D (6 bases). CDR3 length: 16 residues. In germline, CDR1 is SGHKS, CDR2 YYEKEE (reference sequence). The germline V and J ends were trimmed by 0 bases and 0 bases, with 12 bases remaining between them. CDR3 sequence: CASSLEPGVVNTEAFF. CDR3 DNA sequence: TGTGCCAGCAGCTTGGAGCCAGGGGTGGTGAACACTGAAGCTTTCTTT.